A selection of T cell receptor beta chains follows, all from one sample in a study of T cells in Graves' hyperthyroidism and ophthalmopathy. TCRdb itself ran the multiplex PCR reads through MiXCR, one entry per CDR3 protein. The top ten clones hold approximately 14% of a sample with fewer than 650,000 distinct CDR3 sequences, around 15% of them seen once. Sequenced material: blood. The receptors here all came from a woman aged 40 to 50 with Graves' hyperthyroidism. The CDR3 runs from the conserved cysteine through the conserved F or W. A D gene is named only where the DNA matches it firmly. Only part of the rows carry a size: once, few, many, or a class if the clone is expanded.

V gene	D gene	clone size	J gene	CDR3 protein	CDR3 DNA
TRBV19	TRBD2	.	TRBJ2-1	CASSIALEASGRSYNEQFF	TGTGCCAGTAGTATAGCCCTCGAGGCTAGCGGGAGGTCCTACAATGAGCAGTTCTTC
TRBV12-3/TRBV12-4	.	many	TRBJ1-2	CASSSSADNLYGYTF	TGTGCCAGCAGTTCCTCCGCGGACAACCTCTATGGCTACACCTTC
TRBV5-1	TRBD1	.	TRBJ1-6	CASSSGDRNSPLHF	TGCGCCAGCAGCAGCGGGGACAGAAATTCACCCCTCCACTTT
TRBV9	TRBD1	few	TRBJ1-2	CASSAISGTGLIGYTF	TGTGCCAGCAGCGCCATCTCCGGGACAGGGCTAATCGGCTACACCTTC
TRBV4-1	TRBD2	.	TRBJ2-1	CASSQGTSGFLPYNEQFF	TGCGCCAGCAGCCAAGGGACTAGCGGTTTCCTACCCTACAATGAGCAGTTCTTC
TRBV12-3/TRBV12-4	.	.	TRBJ1-5	CASSETAPGNQPQHF	TGTGCCAGCAGTGAAACGGCCCCGGGCAATCAGCCCCAGCATTTT
TRBV27	TRBD2	.	TRBJ2-5	CASRRTSGRGQETQYF	TGTGCCAGCCGGAGGACTAGCGGGAGAGGGCAAGAGACCCAGTACTTC
TRBV24-1	.	.	TRBJ2-7	CATSDGDHEQYF	TGTGCCACCAGTGATGGGGACCACGAGCAGTACTTC
TRBV6-2/TRBV6-3	TRBD1	many	TRBJ1-5	CASSYLGTDNQPQHF	TGTGCCAGCAGTTATCTCGGGACAGATAATCAGCCCCAGCATTTT
TRBV10-3	.	many	TRBJ2-5	CAISEEETQYF	TGTGCCATCAGTGAGGAAGAGACCCAGTACTTC
TRBV29-1	.	few	TRBJ1-2	CSVAIGGYGYTF	TGCAGCGTGGCTATTGGTGGCTATGGCTACACCTTC
TRBV20-1	.	many	TRBJ1-1	CSALFGNTEAFF	TGCAGTGCCCTGTTCGGGAACACTGAAGCTTTCTTT